Detailed here is one T cell receptor beta chain. This entry belongs to a study of blood T cell repertoires in COVID-19. Study as a whole: The origin of the acute and convalescent COVID-19 samples was the United States, Italy and Spain. Sources were T cells, B-cell-depleted T cells, or PBMCs; the material itself was cDNA or gDNA.

The authors' processing: Researchers report that nucleated cell counts were estimated from reference gene primer amplification. Clones were sequenced by immunoSEQ multiplex PCR, and TCRdb holds only the in-frame ones, with some missing. The DNA was the basis for D and trimming; V, J and clone size are from that table. The profile covers some 60,000 clones, with more than 75% appearing a single time and roughly 6.7% taken by the ten largest. The length of the CDR3 is 18 residues. The germline V and J ends were trimmed by 2 bases and 3 bases, with 22 bases remaining between them. CDR1 and CDR2 from the germline V gene are SNHLY and FYNNEI.

The specimen was peripheral blood. The genes are TRBV2 and TRBJ1-2, with no clear D. The sequence came from a human donor with active COVID-19. The donor label of this sample is uncertain. CDR3 protein: CASSEIVGSRGVHYGYTF. The DNA of the CDR3 is TGTGCCAGCAGTGAAATAGTAGGTTCCCGGGGTGTTCACTATGGCTACACCTTC.